One and the same sample provided the 15 T cell receptor beta chains below, sequenced in a study of blood T cell repertoires in COVID-19. Sequencing used immunoSEQ multiplex PCR; TCRdb keeps in-frame clones, though not all of them. The sample contains hundreds of thousands of clones, 80% to 90% of which appear only once. Sequences were obtained from peripheral blood. These receptors all stem from a woman in her seventies with COVID-19, enrolled during active disease.

The chain links TRBV5-8 to TRBJ1-1, with 7 positions matching TRBD1. CDR1 and CDR2 (germline): SGHTS, YDEGEE. CDR3 size: 14 residues. V lost 0 bases, J lost 6 bases, and 5 bases stayed unmatched. The CDR3 nucleotides are TGTGCCAGCAGCTTGGCCGGGGGACAGCCTGAAGCTTTCTTT. It yields the protein CASSLAGGQPEAFF.

The chain couples TRBV28 to TRBJ1-1; TRBD1 is a possible D gene (5 bases). Germline V gene lookup returns CDR1 MDHEN and CDR2 SYDVKM. V lost 5 bases, J lost 1 base, and 14 bases lay in between. The CDR3 has 15 residues. The CDR3 reads CASSLRGSGNTEAFF. The CDR3 region has the DNA TGTGCCAGCAGTCTAAGGGGCTCGGGGAACACTGAAGCTTTCTTT.

The rearrangement uses TRBV11-2 and TRBJ1-4, with D uncertain. Germline V gene lookup returns CDR1 SGHAT and CDR2 FQNNGV. This CDR3 region has 13 residues. V lost 5 bases to trimming and J lost 7 bases, with 11 bases between them. The CDR3 region has the DNA TGTGCCAGCAGCAATAGCGGAGCTGAAAAACTGTTTTTT. Translating it yields CASSNSGAEKLFF.

This chain joins TRBV18 and TRBJ1-2; TRBD1 might be the D (5 bases). The V end lost 8 bases, the J end lost 3 bases, and 22 bases lay between the germline ends. Germline V CDR1 and CDR2: KGHSH, LQKENI. CDR3 length: 16 residues. CDR3 coding DNA: TGTGCCAGCCGCGCTACAGACCGCAGGGTCGACTATGGCTACACCTTC. Protein: CASRATDRRVDYGYTF.

The chain employs TRBV18 and TRBJ2-3; no firm D call. The CDR3 length is 15 residues. Germline CDR1 and CDR2: KGHSH and LQKENI. Trimming left V 6 bases short and J 0 bases short, with 13 bases between. This chain's CDR3 is CASSFQDGSTDTQYF. The CDR3 coding sequence is TGTGCCAGCTCCTTCCAAGACGGGAGCACAGATACGCAGTATTTT. Together with reference TRBV18 and TRBJ2-3, the CDR3 gives the full variable domain: NAGVMQNPRHLVRRRGQEARLRCSPMKGHSHVYWYRQLPEEGLKFMVYLQKENIIDESGMPKERFSAEFPKEGPSILRIQQVVRGDSAAYFCASSFQDGSTDTQYFGPGTRLTVL.

V usage is TRBV19 and J usage is TRBJ1-6; 8 positions match TRBD1. The CDR3 runs to 15 residues. Trimming cost V 7 bases and J 9 bases; bases outside gene matches: 11. CDR1 LNHDA and CDR2 SQIVND come from the germline V gene (reference sequence). CDR3 amino acids: CASTLQGARGSPLHF. CDR3 in DNA: TGTGCCAGTACCCTTCAGGGGGCGCGAGGTTCACCCCTCCACTTT. Full variable domain (missing parts from reference TRBV19 and TRBJ1-6): DGGITQSPKYLFRKEGQNVTLSCEQNLNHDAMYWYRQDPGQGLRLIYYSQIVNDFQKGDIAEGYSVSREKKESFPLTVTSAQKNPTAFYLCASTLQGARGSPLHFGNGTRLTVT.

The count of this clone is one. The J gene is TRBJ2-1, the V gene TRBV10-3, with 11 bases fitting TRBD2. The CDR3 covers 13 residues. From germline, CDR1 is ENHRY and CDR2 SYGVKD. V trimming: 11 bases; J trimming: 5 bases; junction bases outside the gene matches: 5. This CDR3 reads CAALSGGDNEQFF. CDR3 bases: TGTGCCGCCCTTAGCGGGGGGGACAATGAGCAGTTCTTC.

The chain uses TRBV27 and TRBJ2-1, with TRBD2 identical over 10 bases. The V and J ends lost 6 bases and 7 bases, in that order; junction bases with no gene match: 9. The germline CDR1 and CDR2 sequences are MNHEY and SMNVEV (reference sequence). This CDR3 contains 15 residues. CDR3 loop: CASRTLAGGRNEQFF. The CDR3 DNA sequence: TGTGCCAGCAGAACCTTAGCGGGGGGTAGAAATGAGCAGTTCTTC.

This sequence joins TRBV19 and TRBJ2-7; maybe TRBD1 (6 bases). CDR1 is LNHDA and CDR2 is SQIVND in the germline V gene (reference sequence). CDR3 length: 15 amino acids. V was cut by 0 bases and J by 0 bases, with 9 bases left in between. The DNA of the CDR3 is TGTGCCAGTAGTATAGACGAACAGGGCTCCTACGAGCAGTACTTC. Translated, it gives CASSIDEQGSYEQYF.

The genes are TRBV10-3 and TRBJ2-1, with 9 bases that match TRBD2. Losses at the gene ends were 7 bases for V and 8 bases for J; bases not matched to a gene: 6. The V gene's germline CDR1 is ENHRY and CDR2 SYGVKD. This CDR3 has 13 residues. Here the CDR3 DNA reads TGTGCCATCACAGCGGGGGGCCCCGATGAGCAGTTCTTC. Its protein product is CAITAGGPDEQFF.

The chain has TRBV5-8 and TRBJ2-7, with TRBD1 matching over 9 bases. The CDR3 sequence is 15 residues long. Germline CDR1 SGHTS, CDR2 YDEGEE. V lost 2 bases, J lost 5 bases, and 8 bases stayed unmatched. CDR3 sequence reads: CASSFTGTGSNEQYF. In DNA form, the CDR3 reads TGTGCCAGCAGCTTCACAGGGACAGGGAGTAACGAGCAGTACTTC.

This chain joins TRBV28 and TRBJ1-2; 9 bases match TRBD1. The germline V gene has CDR1 MDHEN and CDR2 SYDVKM. The V gene end was trimmed by 5 bases and the J gene end by 6 bases; junction bases not matched to a gene: 4. The CDR3 runs to 13 residues. CDR3 in DNA: TGTGCCAGCAGTGTACAGGGGGCCCATGGCTACACCTTC. Translating gives CASSVQGAHGYTF.

A word on this clone: Other nucleotide sequences from this sample produce the same CDR3. V and J are TRBV30 and TRBJ1-1; the D gene is possibly TRBD1 (5 bases). Germline assignment: CDR1 GTSNPN and CDR2 SVGIG (reference sequence). The CDR3 extends over 12 amino acids. Trimming stripped 2 bases from V and 5 bases from J, with 9 bases between. This CDR3 is CAWSRGGTEAFF. DNA for the CDR3: TGTGCCTGGAGTCGGGGGGGAACTGAAGCTTTCTTT.

J is TRBJ2-1 and V is TRBV29-1; D may be TRBD2 (7 bases). The CDR3 has 14 amino acids. Germline-derived CDR1 and CDR2 are SQVTM and ANQGSEA. The V end lost 6 bases, the J end lost 0 bases, and 12 bases lay between the germline ends. CDR3 loop: CSVGGGGSYNEQFF. The CDR3 nucleotides are TGCAGCGTCGGGGGAGGGGGCTCCTACAATGAGCAGTTCTTC.

Written as DNA, the CDR3 is TGTGCCAGTAGTATACGCCAGTCAGGGGGCTACAATCAGCCCCAGCATTTT. Translated: CASSIRQSGGYNQPQHF. The chain has TRBV19 and TRBJ1-5; 8 bases align to TRBD1. CDR3 length: 17 residues. Germline V gene lookup returns CDR1 LNHDA and CDR2 SQIVND (reference sequence). J was trimmed by 3 bases and V by 2 bases; bases with no gene match: 9.